The 10 T cell receptor beta chains reported below all come from one sample, sequenced in a study of T cells in Graves' hyperthyroidism and ophthalmopathy. It was RNA transcripts that yielded the amplified TCR beta CDR3 regions. A first-round RT-PCR of the TCR CDR3 used the HTBI primer set. TCRdb ran MiXCR on the multiplex PCR reads and lists one entry per CDR3 protein. The sample has about 640,000 distinct CDR3 sequences, 14% seen once. Sequences were obtained from blood. Every receptor here comes from a woman in her 50s with Graves' ophthalmopathy.

This clonotype was seen more than once but under ten times. The chain is built from TRBV28 and TRBJ1-2, with D hard to call. Trimming took 0 bases from V and 6 from J, leaving 14 bases between them. Germline values: CDR1 MDHEN, CDR2 SYDVKM. The CDR3 is 15 amino acids. The CDR3 protein is CASSLWAGRPDGYTF. DNA of the CDR3: TGTGCCAGCAGTTTATGGGCCGGGAGACCGGATGGCTACACCTTC.

V and J are TRBV7-6 and TRBJ2-2, with no clear D. This CDR3 is built from 15 residues. V dropped 3 bases and J dropped 6 bases, with 14 bases sitting between them. CDR1 SGHVS and CDR2 FNYEAQ come from the germline V gene. CDR3 coding DNA: TGTGCCAGCAGCTTCTCTCCAGAGGTATCCGGGGAGCTGTTTTTT. Residues: CASSFSPEVSGELFF.

This clonotype was seen ten or more times. The genes are TRBV12-3 or TRBV12-4 and TRBJ1-1, with a tentative D call TRBD1 (5 bases). Trimming removed 4 bases at V and 5 bases at J, with 23 bases between. The CDR3 has 17 residues. CDR3 DNA sequence: TGTGCCAGCAGTTCTTTATTCTCGGGGCCCGAGAGTACTGAAGCTTTCTTT. Residues: CASSSLFSGPESTEAFF.

This clonotype was detected many times. This chain joins TRBV5-1 and TRBJ1-1; 8 nucleotides line up with TRBD1. The CDR3 length is 13 residues. Germline CDR1 reads SGHRS; CDR2 reads YFSETQ. With V trimmed by 0 bases and J by 6 bases, 1 base remained unmatched. CDR3 loop: CASSLDRGAEAFF. CDR3 DNA: TGCGCCAGCAGCTTGGACAGGGGGGCTGAAGCTTTCTTT.

The sample holds many counts of this clonotype. This chain links TRBV7-2 with TRBJ2-5; a possible D gene is TRBD2 (6 bases). The V gene lost 4 bases and the J gene lost 5 bases, with 17 bases spanning the gap. Germline values: CDR1 SGHTA, CDR2 FQGNSA. This CDR3 region has 15 residues. The CDR3 protein is CASSSDPGRGETQYF. The CDR3 nucleotides read TGTGCCAGCAGCTCCGATCCCGGGAGAGGGGAGACCCAGTACTTC.

This clonotype was seen ten or more times. This chain joins TRBV10-3 and TRBJ2-5; D remains unclear. CDR1 and CDR2 (germline): ENHRY, SYGVKD. The V and J ends lost 0 bases and 5 bases respectively, with 4 bases between them. CDR3 length equals 12 residues. The CDR3 region is CAISESWETQYF. In DNA form, the CDR3 reads TGTGCCATCAGTGAGTCTTGGGAGACCCAGTACTTC.

The V gene is TRBV28, the J gene TRBJ2-7, with TRBD1 matching over 7 bases. The CDR3 covers 15 residues. The germline V gene has CDR1 MDHEN and CDR2 SYDVKM. Losses at the gene ends were 7 bases for V and 0 bases for J; bases not matched to a gene: 9. In DNA, the CDR3 is TGTGCCAGCACCCCGACAGGGCTAAGCTCCTACGAGCAGTACTTC. Its protein product is CASTPTGLSSYEQYF.

This clonotype appeared a few times. The genes are TRBV20-1 and TRBJ2-1, with 7 bases matching TRBD2. The V gene's germline CDR1 is DFQATT and CDR2 SNEGSKA (reference sequence). The CDR3 sequence is 15 residues long. J lost 2 bases, V lost 6 bases, and 10 bases had no gene match. CDR3 in amino acids: CSATPPSGTYNEQFF. The CDR3 region has the DNA TGCAGTGCAACCCCACCTAGCGGTACCTACAATGAGCAGTTCTTC.

This clonotype appeared many times. J is TRBJ2-3 and V is TRBV28; D may match TRBD1 or TRBD2 (5 bases each). CDR1 and CDR2 from the germline V gene are MDHEN and SYDVKM. The CDR3 has 14 amino acids. V was cut by 2 bases and J by 0 bases, with 6 bases left in between. CDR3 sequence reads: CASSLRDSTDTQYF. As DNA, the CDR3 is TGTGCCAGCAGTTTAAGGGACAGCACAGATACGCAGTATTTT.

This clonotype was found many times. V gene TRBV11-2 combines with J gene TRBJ2-7; TRBD2 agrees at 13 bases. The CDR3 extends over 16 amino acids. V lost 2 bases to trimming and J lost 9 bases; unmatched junction nucleotides: 10. Germline V CDR1 and CDR2: SGHAT, FQNNGV. CDR3 region: CASSLFRTSGSTGQYF. Written as DNA, the CDR3 is TGTGCCAGCAGCTTATTCCGGACTAGCGGGAGTACGGGGCAGTACTTC.